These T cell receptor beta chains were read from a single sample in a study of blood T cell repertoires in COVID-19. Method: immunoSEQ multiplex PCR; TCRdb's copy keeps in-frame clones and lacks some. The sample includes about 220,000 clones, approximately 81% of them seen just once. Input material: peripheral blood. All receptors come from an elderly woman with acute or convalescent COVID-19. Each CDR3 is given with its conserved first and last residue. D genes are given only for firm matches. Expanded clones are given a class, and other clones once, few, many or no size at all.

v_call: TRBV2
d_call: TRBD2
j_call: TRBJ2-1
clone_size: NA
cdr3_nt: TGTGCCAGCAGTGAAGATCTGGCGGGGGGGCTCAATGAGCAGTTCTTC
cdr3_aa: CASSEDLAGGLNEQFF

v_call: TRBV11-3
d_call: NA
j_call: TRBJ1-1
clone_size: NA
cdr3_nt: TGTGCCAGCAGCTTTCGAGTCAACACTGAAGCTTTCTTT
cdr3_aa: CASSFRVNTEAFF

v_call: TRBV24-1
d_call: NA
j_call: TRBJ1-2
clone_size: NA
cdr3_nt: TGTGCCACCAGCGATCGGGGGGCGGATGGCTACACCTTC
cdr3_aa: CATSDRGADGYTF

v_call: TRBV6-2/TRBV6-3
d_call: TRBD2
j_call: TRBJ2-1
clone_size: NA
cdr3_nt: TGTGCCAGCAGTTACAGGCCTAGCGGGTACAATGAGCAGTTCTTC
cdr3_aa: CASSYRPSGYNEQFF

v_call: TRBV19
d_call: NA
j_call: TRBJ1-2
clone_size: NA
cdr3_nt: TGTGCCAGTAGGGCGACAGTCCAGATTTCTGGCTACACCTTC
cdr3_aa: CASRATVQISGYTF

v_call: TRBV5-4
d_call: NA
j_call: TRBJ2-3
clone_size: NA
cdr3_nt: TGTGCCAGCAGCTTGTATTCCTCCCCAGATACGCAGTATTTT
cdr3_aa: CASSLYSSPDTQYF

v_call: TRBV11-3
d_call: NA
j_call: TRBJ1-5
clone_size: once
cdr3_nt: TGTGCCAGCAGCTTATACAACCGAAGGGGTAGCAATCAGCCCCAGCATTTT
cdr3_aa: CASSLYNRRGSNQPQHF

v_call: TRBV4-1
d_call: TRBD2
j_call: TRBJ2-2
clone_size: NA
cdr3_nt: TGCGCCAGCAGCCAAGCTATAGGCGGGGGGCCCCTCTTCGGGGAGCTGTTTTTT
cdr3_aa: CASSQAIGGGPLFGELFF

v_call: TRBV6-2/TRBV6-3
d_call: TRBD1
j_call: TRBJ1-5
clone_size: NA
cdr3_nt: TGTGCCAGCAGTTACCCCACGGGACAGGGGGCATCCCAGCATTTT
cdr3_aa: CASSYPTGQGASQHF

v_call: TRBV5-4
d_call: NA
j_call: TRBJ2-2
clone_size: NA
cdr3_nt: TGTGCCAGCAGCGCCCCCGGGACTCCCTCCACCGGGGAGCTGTTTTTT
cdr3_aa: CASSAPGTPSTGELFF

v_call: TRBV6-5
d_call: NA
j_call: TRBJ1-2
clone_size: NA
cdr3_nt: TGTGCCAGCAGTTACTCAAGGGAGAGAGATGGCTACACCTTC
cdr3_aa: CASSYSRERDGYTF

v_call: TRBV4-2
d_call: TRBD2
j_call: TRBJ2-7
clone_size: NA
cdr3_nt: TGTGCCAGCAGCCCAATAGCGGGGGGCTACGAGCAGTACTTC
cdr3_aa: CASSPIAGGYEQYF

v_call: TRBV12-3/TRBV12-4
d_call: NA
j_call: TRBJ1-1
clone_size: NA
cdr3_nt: TGTGCCAGCAGTTTGGATACAGGGTCGGAAGCTTTCTTT
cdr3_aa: CASSLDTGSEAFF

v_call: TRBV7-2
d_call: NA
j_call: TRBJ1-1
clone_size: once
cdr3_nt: TGTGCCAGCAGCTTATCCGCCCCAATGAGCGCTGAAGCTTTCTTT
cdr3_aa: CASSLSAPMSAEAFF

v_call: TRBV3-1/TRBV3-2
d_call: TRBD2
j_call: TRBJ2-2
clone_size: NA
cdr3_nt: TGTGCCAGCAGCCACCTACGGGGGGGAGCGAACACCGGGGAGCTGTTTTTT
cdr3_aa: CASSHLRGGANTGELFF

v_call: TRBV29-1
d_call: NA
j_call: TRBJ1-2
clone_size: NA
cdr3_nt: TGCAGCGTAGAGCAGGGAGGAGGCTCAGGCTACACCTTC
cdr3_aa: CSVEQGGGSGYTF

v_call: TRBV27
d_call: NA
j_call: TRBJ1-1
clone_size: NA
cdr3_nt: TGTGCCAGCAGTATGCAGGGTTTGGGCACTGAAGCTTTCTTT
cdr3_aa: CASSMQGLGTEAFF

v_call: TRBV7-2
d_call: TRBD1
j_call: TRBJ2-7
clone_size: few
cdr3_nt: TGTGCCAGCAGCACCGGACAGGGACCCTACGAGCAGTACTTC
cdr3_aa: CASSTGQGPYEQYF

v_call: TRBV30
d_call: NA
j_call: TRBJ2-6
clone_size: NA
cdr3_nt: TGTGCCTGGGGTGGGCTCAACTCTGGGGCCAACGTCCTGACTTTC
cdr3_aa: CAWGGLNSGANVLTF

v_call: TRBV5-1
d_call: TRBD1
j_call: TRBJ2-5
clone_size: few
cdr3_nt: TGCGCCAGCAGCTTGGGCACAGGGGGCATGGAAGAGACCCAGTACTTC
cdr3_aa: CASSLGTGGMEETQYF

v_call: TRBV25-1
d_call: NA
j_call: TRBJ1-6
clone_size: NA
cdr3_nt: TGTGCCAGCAGTGAATCGGGGTTTACTTCACCCCTCCACTTT
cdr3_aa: CASSESGFTSPLHF

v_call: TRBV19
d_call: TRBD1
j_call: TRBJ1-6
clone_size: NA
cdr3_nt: TGTGCCAGTAGTATAGAAGGGACAGAGCATTCACCCCTCCACTTT
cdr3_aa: CASSIEGTEHSPLHF

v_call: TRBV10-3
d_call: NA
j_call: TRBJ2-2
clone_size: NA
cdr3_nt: TGTGCCATCAGTGTCGTACAGGGATCCACCGGGGAGCTGTTTTTT
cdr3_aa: CAISVVQGSTGELFF

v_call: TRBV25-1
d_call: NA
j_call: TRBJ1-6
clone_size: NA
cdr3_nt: TGTGCCAGTTCGTCCTCGGGGTCACCCCTCCACTTT
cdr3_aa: CASSSSGSPLHF

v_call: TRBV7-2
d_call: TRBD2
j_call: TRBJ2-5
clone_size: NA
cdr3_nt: TGTGCCAGCAAAGCTGTAGCGGGCAGGCAAGAGACCCAGTACTTC
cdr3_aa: CASKAVAGRQETQYF

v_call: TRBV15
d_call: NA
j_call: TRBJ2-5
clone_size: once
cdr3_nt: TGTGCCACCAGCTTGGACCTCGGGGGCCAAGAGACCCAGTACTTC
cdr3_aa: CATSLDLGGQETQYF

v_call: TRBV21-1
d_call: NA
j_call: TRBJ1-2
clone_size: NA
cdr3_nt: TGTGCCAGCAGCAAACTGCCAGTATATGGCTACACCTTC
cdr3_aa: CASSKLPVYGYTF

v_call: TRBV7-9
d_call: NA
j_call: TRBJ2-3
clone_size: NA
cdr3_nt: TGTGCCAGCAGCTCCGGGGTTAGCACAGATACGCAGTATTTT
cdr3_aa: CASSSGVSTDTQYF

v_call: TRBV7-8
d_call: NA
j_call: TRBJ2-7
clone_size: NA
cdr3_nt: TGTGCCAGCAGTATCAGTTCCTACGAGCAGTACTTC
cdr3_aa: CASSISSYEQYF

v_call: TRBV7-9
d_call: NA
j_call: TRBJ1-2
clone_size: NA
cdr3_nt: TGTGCCAGCAGCCTGGACAGATTCCCCTCCGGCTACACCTTC
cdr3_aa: CASSLDRFPSGYTF

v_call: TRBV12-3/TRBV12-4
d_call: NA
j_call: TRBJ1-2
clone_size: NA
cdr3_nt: TGTGCCAGCAGTTTAGGGAGGGTCGATGGCTACACCTTC
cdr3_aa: CASSLGRVDGYTF

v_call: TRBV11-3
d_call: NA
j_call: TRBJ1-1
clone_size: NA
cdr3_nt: TGTGCCAGCAGCTTAGGCGAGGACACTGAAGCTTTCTTT
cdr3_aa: CASSLGEDTEAFF

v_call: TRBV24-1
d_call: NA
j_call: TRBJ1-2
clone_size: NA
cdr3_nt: TGTGCCACCAGTGATTCGACCGGGACTGGGGACTATGGCTACACCTTC
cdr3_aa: CATSDSTGTGDYGYTF

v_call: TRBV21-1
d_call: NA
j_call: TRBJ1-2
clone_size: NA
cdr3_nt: TGTGCCAGCAGCAAAAATGATACCACCGTCGGGGACTATGGCTACACCTTC
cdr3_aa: CASSKNDTTVGDYGYTF

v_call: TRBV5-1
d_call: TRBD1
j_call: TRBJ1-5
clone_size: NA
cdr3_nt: TGCGCCAGCAGCGCCGGAACCGGGACAGGGTCCAATCAGCCCCAGCATTTT
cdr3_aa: CASSAGTGTGSNQPQHF

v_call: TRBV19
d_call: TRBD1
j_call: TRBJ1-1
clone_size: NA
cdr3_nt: TGTGCCAGTAGTCGGGACAGGGGGGTTTTAGACACTGAAGCTTTCTTT
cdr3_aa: CASSRDRGVLDTEAFF

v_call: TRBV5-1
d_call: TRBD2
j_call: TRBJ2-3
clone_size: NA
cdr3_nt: TGCGCCAGCAGCGCCCGGCTAGCGGGGGGGACAGATACGCAGTATTTT
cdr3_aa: CASSARLAGGTDTQYF

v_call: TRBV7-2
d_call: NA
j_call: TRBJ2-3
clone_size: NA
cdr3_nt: TGTGCCAGCAGCTTTAAAAGAGCAGATACGCAGTATTTT
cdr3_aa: CASSFKRADTQYF

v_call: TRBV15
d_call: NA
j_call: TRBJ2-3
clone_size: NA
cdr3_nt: TGTGCCACCAGCATCCACAGCCAGCAAGCGCAGTATTTT
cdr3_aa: CATSIHSQQAQYF

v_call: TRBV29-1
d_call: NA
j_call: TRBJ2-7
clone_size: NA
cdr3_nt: TGCAGCGTTAGAGGCGTCTACGAGCAGTACTTC
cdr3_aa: CSVRGVYEQYF

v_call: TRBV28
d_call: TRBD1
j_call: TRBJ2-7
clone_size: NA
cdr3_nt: TGTGCCAGCAATACCGGGACAGGGGGCTACGAGCAGTACTTC
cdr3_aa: CASNTGTGGYEQYF

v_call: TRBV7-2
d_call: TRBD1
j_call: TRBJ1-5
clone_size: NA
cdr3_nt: TGTGCCAGCAGCGCGCGACAGGGGAGAAATCAGCCCCAGCATTTT
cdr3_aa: CASSARQGRNQPQHF

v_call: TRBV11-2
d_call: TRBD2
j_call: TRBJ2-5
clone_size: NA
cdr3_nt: TGTGCCAGCAGCTTAGCCGCTAGCGGGGGGGAAGAGACCCAGTACTTC
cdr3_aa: CASSLAASGGEETQYF

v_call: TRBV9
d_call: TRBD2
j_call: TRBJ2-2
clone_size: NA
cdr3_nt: TGTGCCAGCAGCGCTGCGACTAGCGGGGGCTCCGGGGAGCTGTTTTTT
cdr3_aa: CASSAATSGGSGELFF

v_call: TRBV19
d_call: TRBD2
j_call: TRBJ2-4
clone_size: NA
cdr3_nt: TGTGCCAGTAGTATGTCTAGCGGGGGGGACATAGCCAAAAACATTCAGTACTTC
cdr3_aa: CASSMSSGGDIAKNIQYF

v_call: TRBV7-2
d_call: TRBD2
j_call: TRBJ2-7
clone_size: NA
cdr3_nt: TGTGCCAGCAGCTTAGGCGGGGGGGAATACGAGCAGTACTTC
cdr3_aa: CASSLGGGEYEQYF

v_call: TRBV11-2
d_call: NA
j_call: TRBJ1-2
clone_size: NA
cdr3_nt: TGTGCCAGCAGCCCCCTTACCGCAGGGTCACCCTATGGCTACACCTTC
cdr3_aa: CASSPLTAGSPYGYTF

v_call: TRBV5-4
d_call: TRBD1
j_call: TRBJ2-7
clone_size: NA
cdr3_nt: TGTGCCAGCAGCTTGGGAGGGACAGGGGGCTACGAGCAGTACTTC
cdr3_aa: CASSLGGTGGYEQYF

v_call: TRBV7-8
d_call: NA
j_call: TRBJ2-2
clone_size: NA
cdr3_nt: TGTGCCAGCAGCCCCATCACCGGGAGGAACACCGGGGAGCTGTTTTTT
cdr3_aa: CASSPITGRNTGELFF

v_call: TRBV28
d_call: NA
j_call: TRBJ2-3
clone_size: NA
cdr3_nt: TGTGCCAGCAGTAACAGACCAAGATTCACAGATACGCAGTATTTT
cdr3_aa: CASSNRPRFTDTQYF

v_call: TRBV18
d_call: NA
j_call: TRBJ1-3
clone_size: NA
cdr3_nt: TGTGCCAGCTCACCACCGAGCAGGGGCCGGGTCGGAAACACCATATATTTT
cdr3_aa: CASSPPSRGRVGNTIYF

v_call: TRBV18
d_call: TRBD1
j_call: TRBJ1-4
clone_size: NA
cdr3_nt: TGTGCCAGCTCACTTCTCGACAGGGATGAAAAACTGTTTTTT
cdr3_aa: CASSLLDRDEKLFF

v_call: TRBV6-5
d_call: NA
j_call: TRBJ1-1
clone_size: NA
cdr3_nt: TGTGCCAGCCGGGATGTGAACACTGAAGCTTTCTTT
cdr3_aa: CASRDVNTEAFF

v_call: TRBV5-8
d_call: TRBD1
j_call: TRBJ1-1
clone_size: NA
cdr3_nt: TGTGCCAGCAGCCCCGGGACAGGCGGTCGGGTAGCTTTCTTT
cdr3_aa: CASSPGTGGRVAFF

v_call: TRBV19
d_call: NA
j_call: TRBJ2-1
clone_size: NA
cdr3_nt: TGTGCCAGTAGTATAGATTCGGCAGGGGCCTACAATGAGCAGTTCTTC
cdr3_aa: CASSIDSAGAYNEQFF

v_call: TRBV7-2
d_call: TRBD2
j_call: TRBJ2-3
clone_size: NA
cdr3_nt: TGTGCCAGCAGCAACCGACTAGCGGGGGGAGATACGCAGTATTTT
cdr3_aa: CASSNRLAGGDTQYF

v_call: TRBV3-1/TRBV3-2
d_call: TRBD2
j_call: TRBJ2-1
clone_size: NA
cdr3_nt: TGTGCCAGCAGCCGCGGGACTAGCCTGACTTCATCCTACAATGAGCAGTTCTTC
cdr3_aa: CASSRGTSLTSSYNEQFF

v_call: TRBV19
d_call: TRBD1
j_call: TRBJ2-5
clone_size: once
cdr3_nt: TGTGCCAGTAGTTCGCCAGGGACAGAACAAGAGACCCAGTACTTC
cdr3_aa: CASSSPGTEQETQYF

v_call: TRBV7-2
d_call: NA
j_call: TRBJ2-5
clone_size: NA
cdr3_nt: TGTGCCAGCAGCTTAGCGATGGGGGCAGGCGCGGAGACCCAGTACTTC
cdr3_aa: CASSLAMGAGAETQYF

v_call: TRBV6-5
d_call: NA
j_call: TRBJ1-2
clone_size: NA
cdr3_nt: TGTGCCAGCAGTCAGCGCAGGGTGTATGGCTACACCTTC
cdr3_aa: CASSQRRVYGYTF